These 9 T cell receptor beta chains were all obtained from the same sample, sequenced in a study of blood T cell repertoires in COVID-19. Clones were read by immunoSEQ multiplex PCR, and TCRdb kept only the in-frame ones, dropping some. Of more than 250,000 clones listed, roughly 85% are singletons. Material: peripheral blood. The receptors come from a man aged 45-65 years with active or convalescent COVID-19.

The V gene is TRBV19, the J gene TRBJ1-3; 12 positions match TRBD1. This CDR3 comprises 18 residues. CDR1 and CDR2 from the germline V gene are LNHDA and SQIVND (reference sequence). The V and J ends lost 6 bases and 0 bases, in that order; junction bases with no gene match: 9. The chain's CDR3 is CASSIGTGGANSGNTIYF. In DNA form, the CDR3 reads TGTGCCAGTAGCATCGGGACAGGGGGCGCCAACTCTGGAAACACCATATATTTT.

The chain links TRBV19 to TRBJ2-3, with D possibly being TRBD2 (6 bases). V lost 8 bases to trimming and J lost 1 base, with 16 bases between them. Germline assignment: CDR1 LNHDA and CDR2 SQIVND (reference sequence). There are 15 residues in the CDR3. CDR3 nucleotide sequence: TGTGCCAGTGCGGGACTTTCGCGGGGCACAGATACGCAGTATTTT. It encodes CASAGLSRGTDTQYF.

The chain combines TRBV5-1 with TRBJ1-1; TRBD1 might be the D (5 bases). Between the trimmed V and J ends, which lost 4 bases and 3 bases, there was a span of 13 bases. The CDR3 is 14 residues long. Germline V gives CDR1 SGHRS, CDR2 YFSETQ. CDR3 amino acids: CASSPRGMHTEAFF. The CDR3 nucleotides are TGCGCCAGCAGCCCTAGGGGAATGCACACTGAAGCTTTCTTT.

CDR3 region: CASSLSLAGAGEQFF. CDR3 DNA: TGCGCCAGCAGCTTGAGTCTAGCGGGAGCGGGTGAGCAGTTCTTC. The V call is TRBV5-1, the J call TRBJ2-1, with 10 positions matching TRBD2. V lost 1 base to trimming and J lost 9 bases; unmatched junction nucleotides: 7. This CDR3 has 15 residues. Germline V lookup: CDR1 SGHRS, CDR2 YFSETQ.

The chain has TRBV4-2 and TRBJ2-3; D is perhaps TRBD2 (5 bases). This CDR3 contains 13 residues. The V end lost 4 bases, the J end lost 6 bases, and 11 bases lay between the germline ends. From germline, CDR1 is LGHNA and CDR2 YNFKEQ. The CDR3, as DNA: TGTGCCAGCAGCCGTACGGGAACCGATACGCAGTATTTT. Residues: CASSRTGTDTQYF.

The chain has TRBV10-1 and TRBJ2-1, with TRBD2 matching 14 bases. The CDR3 is made up of 15 amino acids. Germline CDR1 is WNHNN and CDR2 is SYGVQD (reference sequence). With V trimmed by 6 bases and J by 6 bases, 4 bases remained unmatched. This CDR3 is CASSLGLAGANEQFF. CDR3 in DNA: TGCGCCAGCAGCTTGGGACTAGCGGGAGCCAATGAGCAGTTCTTC.

The chain combines TRBV6-5 with TRBJ2-7, with D possibly TRBD1 on 6 matching bases. V was clipped by 5 bases and J by 0 bases, with 11 bases between them. The germline V gene has CDR1 MNHEY and CDR2 SVGAGI. This CDR3 spans 14 amino acids. Here the CDR3 DNA reads TGTGCCAGCAGTCCGACAGGTCTCTCCTACGAGCAGTACTTC. It codes for CASSPTGLSYEQYF.

This clone was recorded once. CDR3 amino acids: CSVLRGNSYNEQFF. In DNA, the CDR3 is TGCAGCGTTCTTAGAGGAAACTCCTACAATGAGCAGTTCTTC. The chain employs TRBV29-1 and TRBJ2-1; D remains unclear. This CDR3 comprises 14 residues. V lost 5 bases, J lost 0 bases, and 11 bases lay in between. Germline V lookup: CDR1 SQVTM, CDR2 ANQGSEA.

The V and J genes are TRBV5-3 and TRBJ2-7; 10 bases align to TRBD1. TRBV5-3 qualifies as an ORF whose function is uncertain. Trimming took 0 bases from V and 5 from J; bases not matched to a gene: 2. The CDR3 has 14 amino acids. The CDR3 DNA is TGTGCCAGAAGCTTGGCGGGACAGGGGAACGAGCAGTACTTC. Protein product: CARSLAGQGNEQYF.